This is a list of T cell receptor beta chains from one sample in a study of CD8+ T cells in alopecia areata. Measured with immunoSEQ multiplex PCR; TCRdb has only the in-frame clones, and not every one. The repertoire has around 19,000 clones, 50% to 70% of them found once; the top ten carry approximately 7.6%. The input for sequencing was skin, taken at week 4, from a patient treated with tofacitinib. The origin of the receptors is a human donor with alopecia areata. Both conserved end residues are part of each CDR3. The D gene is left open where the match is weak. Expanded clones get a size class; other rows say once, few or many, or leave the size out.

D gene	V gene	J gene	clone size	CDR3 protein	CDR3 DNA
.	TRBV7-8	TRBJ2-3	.	CASSPFWGDTQYF	TGTGCCAGCAGTCCCTTTTGGGGGGATACGCAGTATTTT
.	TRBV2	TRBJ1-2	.	CASLMGRNYGYTF	TGTGCCAGTTTAATGGGCCGGAACTATGGCTACACCTTC
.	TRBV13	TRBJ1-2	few	CASSPVAGIDYGYTF	TGTGCCAGCAGCCCCGTTGCAGGGATCGACTATGGCTACACCTTC
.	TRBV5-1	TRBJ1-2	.	CASGTGPNYGYTF	TGCGCCAGCGGAACAGGGCCAAACTATGGCTACACCTTC
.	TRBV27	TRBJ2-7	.	CASSSTGRTTYEQYF	TGTGCCAGCAGTTCTACAGGCAGGACAACCTACGAGCAGTACTTC
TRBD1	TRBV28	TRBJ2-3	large	CASSFPGTGISDTQYF	TGTGCCAGCAGTTTCCCCGGGACAGGGATCTCGGATACGCAGTATTTT
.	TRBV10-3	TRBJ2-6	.	CASTGANVLTF	TGTGCCAGCACTGGGGCCAACGTCCTGACTTTC
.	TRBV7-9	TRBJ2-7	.	CASSLEGTLSYEQYF	TGTGCCAGCAGCTTAGAAGGGACCCTCTCCTACGAGCAGTACTTC
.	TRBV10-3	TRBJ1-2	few	CAIGGTLANYGYTF	TGTGCCATCGGCGGGACCCTAGCTAACTATGGCTACACCTTC
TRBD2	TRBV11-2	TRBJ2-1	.	CASSPQTSSYSNEQFF	TGTGCCAGCAGCCCCCAGACTAGCAGCTACTCCAATGAGCAGTTCTTC